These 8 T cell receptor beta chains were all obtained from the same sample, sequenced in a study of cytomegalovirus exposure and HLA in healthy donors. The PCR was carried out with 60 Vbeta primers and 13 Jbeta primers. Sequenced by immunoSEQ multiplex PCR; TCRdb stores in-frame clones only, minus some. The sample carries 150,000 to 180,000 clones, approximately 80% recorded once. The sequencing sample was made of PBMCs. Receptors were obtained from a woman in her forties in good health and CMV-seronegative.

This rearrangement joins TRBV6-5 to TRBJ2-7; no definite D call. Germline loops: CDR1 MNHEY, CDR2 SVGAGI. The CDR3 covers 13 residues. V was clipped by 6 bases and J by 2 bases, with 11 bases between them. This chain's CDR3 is CASSRRRAYEQYF. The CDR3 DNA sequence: TGTGCCAGCAGCCGACGACGGGCCTACGAGCAGTACTTC.

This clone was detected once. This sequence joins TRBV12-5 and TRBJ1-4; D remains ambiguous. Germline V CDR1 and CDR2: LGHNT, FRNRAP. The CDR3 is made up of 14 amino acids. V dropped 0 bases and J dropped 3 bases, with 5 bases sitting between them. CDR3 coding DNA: TGTGCTAGTGGTTTGGTAGGAGCTAATGAAAAACTGTTTTTT. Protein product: CASGLVGANEKLFF.

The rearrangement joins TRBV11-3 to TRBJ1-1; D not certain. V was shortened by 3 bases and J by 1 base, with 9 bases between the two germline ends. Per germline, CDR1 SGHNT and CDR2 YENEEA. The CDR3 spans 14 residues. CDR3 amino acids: CASSFSQQNTEAFF. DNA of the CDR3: TGTGCCAGCAGCTTTTCACAGCAGAACACTGAAGCTTTCTTT.

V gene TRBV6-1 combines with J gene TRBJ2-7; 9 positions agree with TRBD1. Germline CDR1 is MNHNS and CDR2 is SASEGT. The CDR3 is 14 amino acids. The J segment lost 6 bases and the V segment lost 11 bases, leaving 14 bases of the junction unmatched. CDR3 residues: CAAQRGGQGIEQYF. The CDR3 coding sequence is TGTGCCGCCCAAAGGGGGGGACAGGGCATCGAGCAGTACTTC.

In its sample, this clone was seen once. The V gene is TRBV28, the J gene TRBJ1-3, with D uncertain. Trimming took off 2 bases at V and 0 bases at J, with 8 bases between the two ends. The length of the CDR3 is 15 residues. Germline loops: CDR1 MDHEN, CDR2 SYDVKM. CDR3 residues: CASSLPRGSGNTIYF. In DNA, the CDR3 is TGTGCCAGCAGTTTACCCAGAGGCTCTGGAAACACCATATATTTT.

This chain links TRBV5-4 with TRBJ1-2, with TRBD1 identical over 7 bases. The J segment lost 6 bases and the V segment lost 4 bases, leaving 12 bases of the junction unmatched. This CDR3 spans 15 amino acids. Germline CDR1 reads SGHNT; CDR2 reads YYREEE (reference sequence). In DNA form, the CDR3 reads TGTGCCAGCAGCCCTGGGGGGCAGGGGGTGGATGGCTACACCTTC. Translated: CASSPGGQGVDGYTF.

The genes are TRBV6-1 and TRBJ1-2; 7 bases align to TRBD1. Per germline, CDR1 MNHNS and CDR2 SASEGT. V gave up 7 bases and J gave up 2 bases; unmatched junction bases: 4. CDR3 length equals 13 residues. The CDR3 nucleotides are TGTGCCAGCACCATAGGGGGCAACTATGGCTACACCTTC. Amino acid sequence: CASTIGGNYGYTF.

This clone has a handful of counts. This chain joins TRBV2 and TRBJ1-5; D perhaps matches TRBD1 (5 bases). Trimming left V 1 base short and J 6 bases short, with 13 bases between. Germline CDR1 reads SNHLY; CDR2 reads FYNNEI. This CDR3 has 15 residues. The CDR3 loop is CASSEGRGLGQPQHF. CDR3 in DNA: TGTGCCAGCAGTGAAGGACGGGGGTTGGGTCAGCCCCAGCATTTT.